This T cell receptor beta chain originates from a study of T cells after yellow fever vaccination. Background on the study: Preparation used SMART-Seq v4 Ultra Low Input for the low-cell-number fractions. Study conclusions and caveats: Detected again after the booster were most primary-vaccination clones, at 96% CD4 and 70% to 90% CD8. Weaker in magnitude, the secondary response showed a faster peak on day 5 versus 15.

This clonotype has a count of ten or more. Its antigen is as yet unknown. TCRdb re-called the 5' RACE reads through MiXCR, storing one row per CDR3 protein. The data hold 25,000 to 35,000 distinct CDR3 sequences, with 5% observed a single time. The receptor was isolated from a man aged 25-40 years who received the YFV17D yellow fever vaccine. Sequenced here: CD8+ T cells sorted from PBMCs, sampled 10 days after the yellow fever booster vaccination.

CDR3 nucleotides: TGTGCCAGCAGCCTTTACACAGATACGCAGTATTTT. Amino acids: CASSLYTDTQYF. This rearrangement joins TRBV5-6 to TRBJ2-3; D is ambiguous. CDR3 length: 12 residues. Germline lookup yields CDR1 SGHDT and CDR2 YYEEEE. Trimming took off 4 bases at V and 2 bases at J, with 5 bases between the two ends.